The 30 T cell receptor beta chains listed next were all sequenced from one sample in a study of graft-versus-host responses after intestinal transplantation. Profiling relied on immunoSEQ multiplex PCR, and the TCRdb table lists in-frame clones only, not all of them. The sample yields more than 70,000 clones, about 90% seen once. Their specific antigens are unknown. The sequencing here drew on unstimulated CD8+ T cells sorted from spleen or lymph node cells, taken before transplant. Source of these receptors: a human donor who was the organ donor for an intestinal transplant.

This clone has only one observation. The rearrangement links TRBV9 to TRBJ2-6; D unclear. Germline loops: CDR1 SGDLS, CDR2 YYNGEE. V was shortened by 7 bases and J by 3 bases, with 5 bases between the two germline ends. The CDR3 contains 12 residues. CDR3 residues: CASESGANVLTF. Here the CDR3 DNA reads TGTGCCAGCGAGAGTGGGGCCAACGTCCTGACTTTC.

This chain links TRBV7-9 with TRBJ2-7; 8 nucleotides line up with TRBD1. V shed 5 bases and J 2 bases; nucleotides not matched to a gene: 5. The CDR3 has 14 residues. CDR1 is SEHNR, CDR2 FQNEAQ, per germline (reference sequence). The CDR3 region has the DNA TGTGCCAGCAGCCCCGGGACAGGAGCCTACGAGCAGTACTTC. Protein sequence: CASSPGTGAYEQYF.

This sequence joins TRBV5-5 and TRBJ1-4, with no clear D. The germline gives CDR1 SGHKS, CDR2 YYEKEE (reference sequence). CDR3 size: 15 residues. Trimming took 0 bases from V and 4 from J, leaving 10 bases between them. The CDR3 DNA sequence: TGTGCCAGCAGCTTGGGGCGGACTGATAATGAAAAACTGTTTTTT. Residues: CASSLGRTDNEKLFF.

This rearrangement joins TRBV19 to TRBJ2-7; 9 positions match TRBD1. The V gene's germline CDR1 is LNHDA and CDR2 SQIVND (reference sequence). V lost 1 base and J lost 3; bases outside the gene matches: 4. The CDR3 sequence is 15 residues long. CDR3 nucleotides: TGTGCCAGTAGTATAGCGAACAGGGGGCTCTACGAGCAGTACTTC. Its protein is CASSIANRGLYEQYF.

The rearrangement links TRBV5-6 to TRBJ1-2; tentative D call: TRBD1 (6 bases). Germline V lookup: CDR1 SGHDT, CDR2 YYEEEE. V gave up 4 bases and J gave up 4 bases, with 8 bases separating them. The CDR3 is 12 residues long. The chain's CDR3 is CASSPQGYGYTF. CDR3 bases: TGTGCCAGCAGCCCACAGGGCTATGGCTACACCTTC.

The V call is TRBV27, the J call TRBJ2-7, with 7 bases identical to TRBD1. CDR3 length: 14 amino acids. The germline CDR1 and CDR2 sequences are MNHEY and SMNVEV (reference sequence). V dropped 5 bases and J dropped 5; count of bases not matched to a gene: 9. The CDR3 sequence is CASSLVTGLDEQYF. DNA of the CDR3: TGTGCCAGCAGTCTAGTGACAGGGCTCGACGAGCAGTACTTC.

This rearrangement joins TRBV7-6 to TRBJ2-1; TRBD2 aligns across 14 bases. The germline gives CDR1 SGHVS, CDR2 FNYEAQ. V dropped 3 bases and J dropped 4; count of bases not matched to a gene: 11. The CDR3 has 19 amino acids. The CDR3 loop is CASSFGLAGGYKGYNEQFF. CDR3 coding DNA: TGTGCCAGCAGCTTCGGACTAGCGGGGGGATATAAGGGATACAATGAGCAGTTCTTC.

This sequence joins TRBV7-2 and TRBJ1-2; D perhaps matches TRBD1 (5 bases). Trimming took 3 bases from V and 2 from J, leaving 16 bases between them. Germline V gene sequence: CDR1 SGHTA, CDR2 FQGNSA. CDR3 length: 16 residues. The CDR3 loop is CASSFPLRQTNYGYTF. The CDR3 coding sequence is TGTGCCAGCAGCTTCCCCCTTAGACAGACGAACTATGGCTACACCTTC.

V is TRBV5-1 and J is TRBJ2-1, with D tentatively TRBD1 (6 bases). This CDR3 is 14 amino acids long. CDR1 is SGHRS and CDR2 is YFSETQ in the germline V gene. V gave up 1 base and J gave up 7 bases, with 12 bases separating them. CDR3 in amino acids: CASSLWTEGNEQFF. In DNA, the CDR3 is TGCGCCAGCAGCTTGTGGACAGAAGGAAATGAGCAGTTCTTC.

The rearrangement joins TRBV19 to TRBJ2-1, with TRBD1 matching over 7 bases. Germline CDR1 is LNHDA and CDR2 is SQIVND (reference sequence). CDR3 length: 12 amino acids. V dropped 6 bases and J dropped 9; count of bases not matched to a gene: 5. This CDR3 is CASRVGGSEQFF. The CDR3 DNA sequence: TGTGCCAGTAGGGTAGGGGGCAGTGAGCAGTTCTTC. Combining the CDR3 with reference TRBV19 and TRBJ2-1 gives the whole variable domain DGGITQSPKYLFRKEGQNVTLSCEQNLNHDAMYWYRQDPGQGLRLIYYSQIVNDFQKGDIAEGYSVSREKKESFPLTVTSAQKNPTAFYLCASRVGGSEQFFGPGTRLTVL.

This chain links TRBV4-3 with TRBJ2-5; D unclear. CDR3 length equals 13 residues. The V gene lost 0 bases and the J gene lost 4 bases, with 6 bases spanning the gap. Germline V CDR1 and CDR2: LGHNA, YSLEER. This chain's CDR3 is CASSQEWRETQYF. The CDR3 nucleotides read TGCGCCAGCAGCCAAGAATGGAGAGAGACCCAGTACTTC.

The CDR3 reads CASNNLDGNGYTF. CDR3 bases: TGTGCCAGCAATAACCTGGACGGGAATGGCTACACCTTC. The chain couples TRBV9 to TRBJ1-2; D gene unclear. CDR1 is SGDLS, CDR2 YYNGEE, per germline. The CDR3 covers 13 residues. V was trimmed by 6 bases and J by 6 bases, leaving 15 bases between them.

The chain joins TRBV4-1 to TRBJ2-2; D ambiguous. Germline assignment: CDR1 MGHRA and CDR2 YSYEKL. The CDR3 extends over 12 amino acids. V lost 3 bases to trimming and J lost 5 bases, with 4 bases between them. CDR3 DNA: TGCGCCAGCAGCCACTATACCGGGGAGCTGTTTTTT. This translates into CASSHYTGELFF.

The gene calls are TRBV5-1 and TRBJ1-1, with D perhaps TRBD1 (6 bases). Germline V gene data show CDR1 as SGHRS and CDR2 as YFSETQ. This CDR3 has 13 residues. V was shortened by 4 bases and J by 7 bases, with 14 bases between the two germline ends. The CDR3: CASSLTGLGEAFF. Written as DNA, the CDR3 is TGCGCCAGCAGCCTAACAGGGTTAGGTGAAGCTTTCTTT.

The chain is built from TRBV4-1 and TRBJ2-7; 11 bases are a match to TRBD1. Per the germline V gene, CDR1 is MGHRA and CDR2 is YSYEKL. The CDR3 is 18 amino acids. Losses at the gene ends were 0 bases for V and 7 bases for J; bases not matched to a gene: 14. The CDR3 loop is CASSQDRGQGGILMEQYF. CDR3 sequence (DNA): TGCGCCAGCAGCCAAGACAGGGGACAGGGGGGTATTTTAATGGAGCAGTACTTC.

V usage is TRBV14 and J usage is TRBJ1-2; tentative D call: TRBD1 (6 bases). V was pared by 0 bases and J by 3 bases, with 11 bases between. This CDR3 region has 15 residues. Germline CDR1 and CDR2: SGHDN and FVKESK. The CDR3 reads CASSQDHTGHYGYTF. The CDR3, as DNA: TGTGCCAGCAGCCAAGATCACACAGGGCACTATGGCTACACCTTC.

The chain joins TRBV19 to TRBJ2-7; no clear D. The CDR3 spans 12 residues. V was pared by 3 bases and J by 3 bases, with 6 bases between. Germline values: CDR1 LNHDA, CDR2 SQIVND (reference sequence). This CDR3 reads CASSIPSYEQYF. As DNA, the CDR3 is TGTGCCAGTAGTATCCCCAGCTACGAGCAGTACTTC.

The chain joins TRBV27 to TRBJ1-2; D is perhaps TRBD1 (5 bases). Between the trimmed V and J ends, which lost 4 bases and 1 base, there was a span of 13 bases. Germline assignment: CDR1 MNHEY and CDR2 SMNVEV (reference sequence). This CDR3 is 15 amino acids long. The CDR3 DNA follows: TGTGCCAGCAGTTCCCTGGCGGGGCATAACTATGGCTACACCTTC. This codes for CASSSLAGHNYGYTF.

This chain connects TRBV29-1 to TRBJ2-5; no reliable D call. The V and J ends lost 2 bases and 3 bases respectively, with 4 bases between them. Per the germline V gene, CDR1 is SQVTM and CDR2 is ANQGSEA. The CDR3 sequence is 11 residues long. The CDR3 region is CSVETEETQYF. The CDR3 DNA reads as TGCAGCGTTGAAACTGAAGAGACCCAGTACTTC.

V gene TRBV4-3 combines with J gene TRBJ2-2; 9 nucleotides agree with TRBD2. The CDR3 has 18 amino acids. The trim removed 0 bases at V and 7 bases at J, leaving 12 bases unmatched. Germline V gene lookup returns CDR1 LGHNA and CDR2 YSLEER. CDR3 DNA: TGCGCCAGCAGCCAAGAGGCTCTGGCGGGGGGGCGTATCGGGGAGCTGTTTTTT. This codes for CASSQEALAGGRIGELFF.

J is TRBJ2-5 and V is TRBV9; 9 bases map to TRBD2. The DNA end favors TRBJ2-7, so the J call may be wrong. The CDR3 covers 16 residues. Germline V gives CDR1 SGDLS, CDR2 YYNGEE. CDR3 sequence (DNA): TGTGCCAGCAGCGTAGGCTCGAGCGGGGGGCCCTACGAGCAGTACTTC. Protein product: CASSVGSSGGPYEQYF.

The table lists this clone with a count of one. The chain combines TRBV4-3 with TRBJ2-3; 11 bases line up with TRBD2. CDR1 LGHNA and CDR2 YSLEER come from the germline V gene. The CDR3 loop spans 21 amino acids. The V gene end was trimmed by 3 bases and the J gene end by 2 bases; junction bases not matched to a gene: 19. The CDR3 region has the DNA TGCGCCAGCAGCCACTCCGGGACTAGCGGCGGGGTACTTGGTTTCACAGATACGCAGTATTTT. It specifies CASSHSGTSGGVLGFTDTQYF.

V usage is TRBV7-9 and J usage is TRBJ2-7; maybe TRBD2 (6 bases). V lost 1 base and J lost 3, with 10 bases in between. CDR1 and CDR2 (germline): SEHNR, FQNEAQ (reference sequence). The length of the CDR3 is 14 residues. The CDR3, as DNA: TGTGCCAGCAGCTTAGTTGGGGGGATCTACGAGCAGTACTTC. Its protein product is CASSLVGGIYEQYF.

The V gene is TRBV2, the J gene TRBJ2-1; 9 bases match TRBD2. J lost 3 bases, V lost 0 bases, and 3 bases had no gene match. This CDR3 contains 16 residues. CDR1 is SNHLY, CDR2 FYNNEI, per germline. This CDR3 reads CASSEASGGNYNEQFF. CDR3 bases: TGTGCCAGCAGTGAAGCGAGCGGGGGGAACTACAATGAGCAGTTCTTC.

The chain uses TRBV9 and TRBJ2-5; D perhaps matches TRBD2 (6 bases). There are 15 residues in the CDR3. Trimming took off 1 base at V and 5 bases at J, with 15 bases between the two ends. The germline CDR1 and CDR2 sequences are SGDLS and YYNGEE. CDR3 region: CASSVSGGEWETQYF. The CDR3, as DNA: TGTGCCAGCAGCGTATCCGGGGGAGAGTGGGAGACCCAGTACTTC.

The chain carries TRBV19 and TRBJ1-5; 8 bases line up with TRBD1. CDR1 LNHDA and CDR2 SQIVND come from the germline V gene (reference sequence). After removal of 7 bases from V and 6 bases from J, the junction contained 14 bases not matched to a gene. The CDR3 runs 16 residues. The DNA for the CDR3 is TGTGCCAGTATCCCTACCAGGGGGCTGGGGGTTCAGCCCCAGCATTTT. Its protein product is CASIPTRGLGVQPQHF.

The rearrangement joins TRBV9 to TRBJ2-4; D may be TRBD1 (5 bases). CDR3 length: 15 amino acids. Germline lookup yields CDR1 SGDLS and CDR2 YYNGEE. The ends were cut back, 3 bases at V and 6 bases at J, with 16 bases in the middle. The CDR3 sequence: CASSAIGRQGNIQYF. CDR3 in DNA: TGTGCCAGCAGCGCTATCGGACGGCAGGGAAACATTCAGTACTTC.

In the case of this clone: This specimen includes other DNA sequences encoding the same CDR3. The genes are TRBV7-3 and TRBJ1-6; D may be TRBD1 (5 bases). This CDR3 has 15 residues. Germline V gene data show CDR1 as SGHTA and CDR2 as FQGTGA. Trimming pared 0 bases from V and 13 bases from J, leaving 16 bases between. CDR3 amino acids: CASSLTSGAGSPLHF. CDR3 nucleotides: TGTGCCAGCAGCTTAACTTCTGGGGCAGGTTCGCCCCTCCACTTT.

This chain joins TRBV5-1 and TRBJ2-5; 9 nucleotides match TRBD1. The CDR3 length is 15 residues. The V gene end was trimmed by 1 base and the J gene end by 5 bases; junction bases not matched to a gene: 6. Germline V gives CDR1 SGHRS, CDR2 YFSETQ. The CDR3 DNA is TGCGCCAGCAGCTTGTGGACAGGGGCGTTGGAGACCCAGTACTTC. It is translated as CASSLWTGALETQYF.

V is TRBV5-1 and J is TRBJ2-7, with 7 bases that match TRBD2. The CDR3 is 13 residues long. The J segment lost 4 bases and the V segment lost 5 bases, leaving 6 bases of the junction unmatched. Germline assignment: CDR1 SGHRS and CDR2 YFSETQ. The DNA for the CDR3 is TGCGCCAGCAGGCCCCTAGCGGATTACGAGCAGTACTTC. Amino acid sequence: CASRPLADYEQYF.